Following are 24 T cell receptor beta chains from one sample sequenced in a study of response to subunit inactivated influenza vaccine. MiXCR, run by TCRdb on the RT-PCR reads, gives a single entry per CDR3 protein. The table records just over 300,000 distinct CDR3 sequences, 20% to 25% of them present only once. Specimen: PBMCs from blood, collected roughly 20 months after vaccination. The origin of the receptors is a man aged 45-69 years who received an inactivated influenza vaccine.

The gene calls are TRBV20-1 and TRBJ1-5; possible D gene TRBD1, 5 bases. V was trimmed by 0 bases and J by 5 bases, leaving 14 bases between them. Germline assignment: CDR1 DFQATT and CDR2 SNEGSKA (reference sequence). The CDR3 runs 15 residues. Here the CDR3 reads CSARDLDTYHQPQHF. CDR3 sequence (DNA): TGCAGTGCTAGAGATTTGGACACATATCATCAGCCCCAGCATTTT.

The CDR3 is CASSYDSLNYGYTF. The CDR3 DNA follows: TGTGCCAGCAGTTACGACAGCCTTAACTATGGCTACACCTTC. This chain connects TRBV6-5 to TRBJ1-2; D might be TRBD1 (5 bases). Germline-derived CDR1 and CDR2 are MNHEY and SVGAGI. This CDR3 has 14 residues. V lost 2 bases and J 1 base, leaving 8 bases between the germline ends.

V usage is TRBV7-6 and J usage is TRBJ2-7; 9 bases line up with TRBD1. Germline CDR1 is SGHVS and CDR2 is FNYEAQ. The CDR3 is 14 amino acids. The J segment lost 5 bases and the V segment lost 5 bases, leaving 7 bases of the junction unmatched. CDR3 sequence: CASSGTGFGDEQYF. CDR3 in DNA: TGTGCCAGCAGCGGGACAGGGTTCGGGGACGAGCAGTACTTC.

This clonotype was observed a handful of times. The rearrangement joins TRBV20-1 to TRBJ1-2; possibly TRBD1 for D (6 bases). Trimming removed 4 bases at V and 5 bases at J, with 17 bases between. Germline assignment: CDR1 DFQATT and CDR2 SNEGSKA (reference sequence). The CDR3 covers 14 residues. The CDR3 DNA sequence: TGCAGTGCTATAAGCCCCGGAAGGGGGTATGGCTACACCTTC. Translation gives CSAISPGRGYGYTF.

This clonotype was picked up a small number of times. The chain recombines TRBV30 with TRBJ1-1, with 7 nucleotides matching TRBD1. Germline-derived CDR1 and CDR2 are GTSNPN and SVGIG (reference sequence). J lost 4 bases, V lost 8 bases, and 7 bases had no gene match. There are 12 residues in the CDR3. The CDR3, as DNA: TGTGCCCGTGGCAGGGGGAGCACTGAAGCTTTCTTT. Encoded protein: CARGRGSTEAFF.

This clonotype showed up many times. This sequence joins TRBV18 and TRBJ1-1; D not certain. V gave up 3 bases and J gave up 3 bases, with 8 bases separating them. Looked up from germline, CDR1 is KGHSH and CDR2 is LQKENI. There are 13 residues in the CDR3. Written as DNA, the CDR3 is TGTGCCAGCTCACCGTTCCAGTACACTGAAGCTTTCTTT. Encoded protein: CASSPFQYTEAFF.

This clonotype was picked up many times. The rearrangement uses TRBV10-3 and TRBJ1-6; 7 bases map to TRBD1. CDR3 length: 12 amino acids. The trim removed 6 bases at V and 10 bases at J, leaving 3 bases unmatched. The V gene's germline CDR1 is ENHRY and CDR2 SYGVKD. The CDR3 DNA follows: TGTGCCATCAGGGGGACAGACTCACCCCTCCACTTT. Its translation is CAIRGTDSPLHF.

The genes are TRBV6-1 and TRBJ1-1, with TRBD1 as a possible D gene (5 bases). This CDR3 region has 13 residues. Between the trimmed V and J ends, which lost 6 bases and 6 bases, there was a span of 14 bases. Germline CDR1 is MNHNS and CDR2 is SASEGT. CDR3 nucleotides: TGTGCCAGCAGACCGCGGGGGTTTTCTGAAGCTTTCTTT. This sequence encodes CASRPRGFSEAFF.

This clonotype has a handful of counts. V is TRBV6-1 and J is TRBJ1-6; 8 nucleotides match TRBD1. The CDR3 is made up of 14 amino acids. Germline CDR1 reads MNHNS; CDR2 reads SASEGT. V was clipped by 6 bases and J by 10 bases; unmatched bases: 8. CDR3 amino acids: CASRIDRGPSPLHF. The CDR3 DNA reads TGTGCCAGCAGGATCGACAGGGGCCCATCACCCCTCCACTTT.

V is TRBV14 and J is TRBJ2-7; unclear D gene. The V gene's germline CDR1 is SGHDN and CDR2 FVKESK. V gave up 2 bases and J gave up 2 bases, with 10 bases separating them. The length of the CDR3 is 14 residues. CDR3 sequence: CASSQRWPPYEQYF. The CDR3 DNA reads TGTGCCAGCAGCCAAAGGTGGCCTCCCTACGAGCAGTACTTC.

This clonotype was recorded a few times. The genes are TRBV20-1 and TRBJ2-1, with 7 bases fitting TRBD1. In germline, CDR1 is DFQATT, CDR2 SNEGSKA (reference sequence). The CDR3 has 16 amino acids. With V trimmed by 6 bases and J by 4 bases, 15 bases remained unmatched. This CDR3 reads CSASSLTGLGYNEQFF. The CDR3 DNA reads TGCAGTGCGAGTTCGTTGACAGGGTTGGGGTACAATGAGCAGTTCTTC.

This clonotype was found once. The chain employs TRBV12-3 or TRBV12-4 and TRBJ2-1; 12 nucleotides align to TRBD2. V dropped 2 bases and J dropped 7; count of bases not matched to a gene: 3. The CDR3 has 15 residues. CDR3 coding DNA: TGTGCCAGCAGTTTACTAGCGGGGGGGACGAATGAGCAGTTCTTC. Translating it yields CASSLLAGGTNEQFF.

This clonotype appeared many times. The chain has TRBV12-3 or TRBV12-4 and TRBJ1-5; D is ambiguous. V dropped 3 bases and J dropped 0 bases, with 6 bases sitting between them. This CDR3 has 14 amino acids. CDR3 residues: CASSFAGSNQPQHF. CDR3 nucleotide sequence: TGTGCCAGCAGTTTTGCAGGTAGCAATCAGCCCCAGCATTTT.

Details on this clonotype: With a much larger clone just one base away, this may be a read error. The chain combines TRBV5-1 with TRBJ2-1; D remains unclear. The CDR3 contains 17 residues. The V gene lost 0 bases and the J gene lost 3 bases, with 16 bases spanning the gap. CDR1 is SGHRS and CDR2 is YFSETQ in the germline V gene. CDR3 in amino acids: CASSLEANVYLYNEQFF. CDR3 DNA: TGCGCCAGCAGCTTGGAGGCCAATGTCTACCTCTACAATGAGCAGTTCTTC.

In this sample, this clonotype turned up many times. This sequence joins TRBV6-2 or TRBV6-3 and TRBJ1-3; D gene uncertain. This CDR3 has 16 amino acids. V lost 5 bases and J lost 0, with 14 bases in between. Germline values: CDR1 MNHEY, CDR2 SVGEGT. In DNA, the CDR3 is TGTGCCAGCAGTCCTGACTTTCAGAGCTCTGGAAACACCATATATTTT. This encodes CASSPDFQSSGNTIYF.

J is TRBJ2-7 and V is TRBV6-2 or TRBV6-3, with TRBD2 matching over 8 bases. J lost 9 bases, V lost 10 bases, and 20 bases had no gene match. CDR1 and CDR2 from the germline V gene are MNHEY and SVGEGT. This CDR3 region has 15 residues. This CDR3 reads CATTDGSGSRSAQYF. CDR3 DNA sequence: TGTGCCACGACGGATGGGAGCGGGAGTAGGAGCGCGCAGTACTTC.

This clonotype was detected a few times. The rearrangement links TRBV7-8 to TRBJ1-5; perhaps TRBD1 as D (6 bases). Germline-derived CDR1 and CDR2 are SGHVS and FQNEAQ. Trimming took 3 bases from V and 9 from J, leaving 15 bases between them. CDR3 length: 14 amino acids. The CDR3 region has the DNA TGTGCCAGCAGCTTTCGGGACATATCAATGCCCCAGCATTTT. It is translated as CASSFRDISMPQHF.

This chain connects TRBV20-1 to TRBJ2-3; D unclear. With 0 bases removed from V and 4 bases from J, the gap between germline ends came to 11 bases. The CDR3 covers 14 residues. The germline V gene has CDR1 DFQATT and CDR2 SNEGSKA (reference sequence). CDR3 region: CSARDSKLADTQYF. The DNA for the CDR3 is TGCAGTGCTAGAGATTCTAAGCTGGCAGATACGCAGTATTTT.

This clonotype was counted between two and nine times. The V and J genes are TRBV5-1 and TRBJ2-1; D is perhaps TRBD2 (6 bases). Germline V gene sequence: CDR1 SGHRS, CDR2 YFSETQ. With 5 bases removed from V and 9 bases from J, the gap between germline ends came to 15 bases. The CDR3 is made up of 13 amino acids. The CDR3 reads CASSNRERSEQFF. The CDR3 DNA is TGCGCCAGCAGTAACCGGGAGAGAAGTGAGCAGTTCTTC.

The chain employs TRBV20-1 and TRBJ1-5; D perhaps matches TRBD1 (6 bases). The CDR3 runs 15 residues. V was cut by 5 bases and J by 7 bases, with 21 bases left in between. The germline CDR1 and CDR2 sequences are DFQATT and SNEGSKA (reference sequence). CDR3 in amino acids: CSAGKVRGGGQPQHF. CDR3 sequence (DNA): TGCAGTGCTGGCAAGGTCAGGGGAGGGGGACAGCCCCAGCATTTT.

The chain combines TRBV12-3 or TRBV12-4 with TRBJ2-7; 7 bases are shared with TRBD1. The length of the CDR3 is 16 residues. J lost 5 bases, V lost 0 bases, and 10 bases had no gene match. The CDR3 nucleotides are TGTGCCAGCAGTTTAGCGCAGGGGGTGTTCGGGCACGAGCAGTACTTC. Translation gives CASSLAQGVFGHEQYF.

This clonotype was seen more than once but under ten times. V usage is TRBV20-1 and J usage is TRBJ1-5, with TRBD1 as a possible D gene (6 bases). The CDR3 has 15 residues. CDR1 and CDR2 (germline): DFQATT, SNEGSKA (reference sequence). The V gene lost 6 bases and the J gene lost 3 bases, with 18 bases spanning the gap. This chain's CDR3 is CSAAVRGRYNQPQHF. CDR3 coding DNA: TGCAGTGCAGCCGTCCGGGGGCGTTACAATCAGCCCCAGCATTTT.

A few counts support this clonotype. The chain links TRBV10-3 to TRBJ1-3, with 10 positions matching TRBD1. The CDR3 runs 17 residues. The ends lost 5 bases at V and 0 bases at J; junction bases unmatched: 7. Germline V gene sequence: CDR1 ENHRY, CDR2 SYGVKD. CDR3 DNA: TGTGCCATCAGTCCGGGACAGGGGACTTCCTCTGGAAACACCATATATTTT. As protein: CAISPGQGTSSGNTIYF.

The gene calls are TRBV29-1 and TRBJ2-3; D is possibly TRBD1 (6 bases). Germline-derived CDR1 and CDR2 are SQVTM and ANQGSEA. The CDR3 runs 18 residues. Trimming pared 7 bases from V and 2 bases from J, leaving 28 bases between. CDR3 sequence (DNA): TGCAGCGGGTCGGACAGCCTTTATAATAACGTAGACACAGATACGCAGTATTTT. This encodes CSGSDSLYNNVDTDTQYF.